This TCR beta chain was identified during a study of STAT3 mutations in large granular lymphocyte leukemia. About the research overall: Roughly half of the longitudinally sequenced T-LGLL patients carried detectable canonical activating STAT3 mutations. More than half of T-LGLL patients received immunosuppressive therapy. Findings of the study overall: Persisting codominant clonotypes may have hidden a small pathogenic clone. Every T-LGLL patient had at least one immunodominant TCRbeta clonotype.

Measured with immunoSEQ multiplex PCR; TCRdb has only the in-frame clones, and not every one. This table holds 15,000 to 17,000 clones, 80% to 95% found once. A note on this clone: Its target is not known.

The sequencing input was peripheral blood mononuclear cells. The receptor comes from a woman in her forties or fifties with T-cell large granular lymphocyte leukemia. Some clones in this sample may be carry-over from other donors' samples.

DNA of the CDR3: TGCGCCAGCAGCCTCGGTGGTCACGTTGAGGCCCCGTACTTC. This sequence encodes CASSLGGHVEAPYF. The chain combines TRBV4-1 with TRBJ2-7; no clear D gene. Between the trimmed V and J ends, which lost 4 bases and 12 bases, there was a span of 22 bases. The germline CDR1 and CDR2 sequences are MGHRA and YSYEKL. This CDR3 is 14 amino acids long.